The 18 T cell receptor beta chains below were found in one sample sequenced in a study of blood T cell repertoires in COVID-19. TCRdb keeps only in-frame clones here, not all; method: immunoSEQ multiplex PCR. The data contain about 130,000 clones, around 89% of them singletons. The source material was peripheral blood. Receptor source: a man aged 55 to 70 with COVID-19, enrolled during active disease.

Points on this clone: One junction end does not reproduce the germline sequence, and a read error may be involved. This rearrangement joins TRBV5-1 to TRBJ2-7; D may be TRBD1 (6 bases). Germline CDR1 reads SGHRS; CDR2 reads YFSETQ. The CDR3 runs 13 residues. The CDR3: CASTLDSSYEQYF. CDR3 bases: TGCGCCAGCACCTTGGACAGTTCCTACGAGCAGTACTTC.

The table lists this clone with a count of one. The DNA of the CDR3 is TGCAGTGCTGACCAGGGTGACTACACCTTC. This codes for CSADQGDYTF. V gene TRBV20-1 combines with J gene TRBJ1-2, with D maybe TRBD1 (5 bases). V was clipped by 5 bases and J by 10 bases, with 11 bases between them. This CDR3 is built from 10 residues. Germline assignment: CDR1 DFQATT and CDR2 SNEGSKA (reference sequence).

V usage is TRBV7-9 and J usage is TRBJ2-7, with TRBD1 identical over 7 bases. Germline V CDR1 and CDR2: SEHNR, FQNEAQ (reference sequence). Trimming at V came to 5 bases and at J to 3 bases, leaving 4 bases not matched to a gene. This CDR3 contains 13 residues. The CDR3 here is CASSQGQYYEQYF. The CDR3 region has the DNA TGTGCCAGCAGCCAGGGACAGTACTACGAGCAGTACTTC.

The rearrangement joins TRBV19 to TRBJ1-2; weak D call: TRBD1 (5 bases). CDR1 and CDR2 from the germline V gene are LNHDA and SQIVND (reference sequence). This CDR3 is 13 amino acids long. The V gene lost 5 bases and the J gene lost 3 bases, with 10 bases spanning the gap. CDR3 nucleotide sequence: TGTGCCAGTAGTCACGGGGGAGACTATGGCTACACCTTC. As protein: CASSHGGDYGYTF.

The rearrangement links TRBV2 to TRBJ1-6; 7 bases agree with TRBD1. Germline V gives CDR1 SNHLY, CDR2 FYNNEI. The CDR3 totals 15 residues. V was clipped by 7 bases and J by 7 bases; unmatched bases: 10. CDR3 in DNA: TGTGCCAGCATTACGGACAGGTCTGGAAATTCACCCCTCCACTTT. Protein product: CASITDRSGNSPLHF.

This chain links TRBV6-5 with TRBJ1-1; weak D call: TRBD1 (5 bases). The CDR3 totals 13 residues. Per the germline V gene, CDR1 is MNHEY and CDR2 is SVGAGI. The germline V and J ends were trimmed by 3 bases and 11 bases, with 16 bases remaining between them. For the CDR3, the DNA is TGTGCCAGCAGTTATGGGTCTATGGGGGGGGCTTTCTTT. Residues: CASSYGSMGGAFF.

The chain carries TRBV7-8 and TRBJ1-3; D may be TRBD1 (6 bases). The CDR3 runs to 15 residues. The ends were cut back, 5 bases at V and 0 bases at J, with 11 bases in the middle. Germline loops: CDR1 SGHVS, CDR2 FQNEAQ. CDR3 DNA: TGTGCCAGCAGCCCAGGGGTTTTCTCTGGAAACACCATATATTTT. Protein: CASSPGVFSGNTIYF. Full variable domain (remainder filled in from reference TRBV7-8 and TRBJ1-3): GAGVSQSPRYKVAKRGQDVALRCDPISGHVSLFWYQQALGQGPEFLTYFQNEAQLDKSGLPSDRFFAERPEGSVSTLKIQRTQQEDSAVYLCASSPGVFSGNTIYFGEGSWLTVV.

This clone was picked up one time. The V call is TRBV5-1, the J call TRBJ1-1; 10 bases map to TRBD1. Losses at the gene ends were 4 bases for V and 7 bases for J; bases not matched to a gene: 10. The germline gives CDR1 SGHRS, CDR2 YFSETQ. CDR3 size: 15 residues. This chain's CDR3 is CASSPRTGGFGEAFF. The CDR3 DNA sequence: TGCGCCAGCAGCCCCCGGACAGGGGGATTTGGTGAAGCTTTCTTT.

The genes are TRBV6-6 and TRBJ1-4; 7 positions match TRBD1. This CDR3 has 14 residues. CDR1 is MNHNY and CDR2 is SVGAGI in the germline V gene (reference sequence). V lost 4 bases, J lost 8 bases, and 7 bases stayed unmatched. CDR3 coding DNA: TGTGCCAGCAGTTTGGACAGGCCAATGGAAAAACTGTTTTTT. This encodes CASSLDRPMEKLFF.

This clone has a handful of counts. J is TRBJ2-5 and V is TRBV4-2; D might be TRBD2 (6 bases). From germline, CDR1 is LGHNA and CDR2 YNFKEQ. V was pared by 1 base and J by 5 bases, with 14 bases between. The CDR3 runs 15 residues. This CDR3 is CASSQALRAGETQYF. CDR3 DNA: TGTGCCAGCAGCCAAGCCCTGCGGGCGGGGGAGACCCAGTACTTC.

The rearrangement joins TRBV5-1 to TRBJ2-5, with D uncertain. V was trimmed by 0 bases and J by 0 bases, leaving 6 bases between them. There are 14 residues in the CDR3. The germline CDR1 and CDR2 sequences are SGHRS and YFSETQ. CDR3 bases: TGCGCCAGCAGCTTGGGAGCGTACCAAGAGACCCAGTACTTC. This translates into CASSLGAYQETQYF.

The chain employs TRBV21-1 and TRBJ2-7; the DNA was not used to check the table's D call, TRBD2. TRBV21-1 is described as a pseudogene. This CDR3 comprises 15 residues. The CDR3 region has the DNA TGTGCCAGCACCCCGGGATGGCGTGCGTCCTACGAGCAGTACTTC. This codes for CASTPGWRASYEQYF.

The V gene is TRBV6-5, the J gene TRBJ1-6; D remains unclear. Trimming pared 0 bases from V and 9 bases from J, leaving 12 bases between. The germline gives CDR1 MNHEY, CDR2 SVGAGI. This CDR3 is built from 15 residues. CDR3 coding DNA: TGTGCCAGCAGTTACTCAGCCGGGTTGGGTTCACCCCTCCACTTT. Its translation is CASSYSAGLGSPLHF.

The CDR3 protein is CASSLERQGGGEKLFF. For the CDR3, the DNA is TGTGCCAGCAGCTTGGAGAGACAGGGAGGCGGTGAAAAACTGTTTTTT. This chain joins TRBV5-4 and TRBJ1-4, with TRBD1 matching 7 bases. The CDR3 is 16 amino acids. V lost 0 bases and J lost 7; bases outside the gene matches: 9. Germline CDR1 is SGHNT and CDR2 is YYREEE (reference sequence).

This clone has only a few counts. The chain links TRBV6-5 to TRBJ1-6; no clear D gene. With 7 bases removed from V and 6 bases from J, the gap between germline ends came to 16 bases. There are 15 residues in the CDR3. Looked up from germline, CDR1 is MNHEY and CDR2 is SVGAGI. In DNA, the CDR3 is TGTGCCAGCAAGTGGGCGGGGAACCTTAATTCACCCCTCCACTTT. Residues: CASKWAGNLNSPLHF.

CDR3 bases: TGTGCCAGCACCTCCCGGTGGGGGGGCTCCTATAATTCACCCCTCCACTTT. Amino acid sequence: CASTSRWGGSYNSPLHF. The gene calls are TRBV5-4 and TRBJ1-6; perhaps TRBD1 as D (5 bases). CDR3 length: 17 residues. Trimming shortened V by 6 bases and J by 0 bases, and 16 bases separated the two germline ends. CDR1 and CDR2 from the germline V gene are SGHNT and YYREEE (reference sequence).

The chain carries TRBV20-1 and TRBJ2-5; 9 positions match TRBD2. The CDR3 runs to 16 residues. CDR1 and CDR2 from the germline V gene are DFQATT and SNEGSKA (reference sequence). The J segment lost 3 bases and the V segment lost 3 bases, leaving 11 bases of the junction unmatched. This chain's CDR3 is CSASPARGLAKETQYF. The CDR3 region has the DNA TGCAGTGCTAGTCCAGCACGGGGACTAGCAAAAGAGACCCAGTACTTC.

This chain links TRBV21-1 with TRBJ1-5; TRBD1 is the table's D call, not checked against the DNA. TRBV21-1 constitutes a pseudogene. This CDR3 region has 17 residues. The CDR3 spells CASSKATSRQGNQPQHF. DNA of the CDR3: TGTGCCAGCAGCAAGGCGACCTCCCGGCAGGGCAATCAGCCCCAGCATTTT.